This TCR beta chain was sequenced during a study of T cell responses to AZD1222 COVID-19 vaccine. Trimming removed 5 bases from V and 0 bases from J, with 18 bases in between. CDR1 and CDR2 from the germline V gene are SGHRS and YFSETQ. This CDR3 is built from 18 residues. This table comes from immunoSEQ multiplex PCR, and its TCRdb copy is limited to in-frame clones, with some not included. The sample has about 140,000 clones; almost 95% are singletons. Second-dose recipients at about 4 or about 12 weeks were treated as one pooled group. The source material was peripheral blood, sampled 28 days after the second AZD1222 dose. The TCR was taken from an adult who received the AZD1222 COVID-19 vaccine. The chain combines TRBV5-1 with TRBJ1-6, with a tentative D call TRBD1 (5 bases). The CDR3 sequence: CASSSGTAPSSYNSPLHF. CDR3 nucleotides: TGCGCCAGCAGTTCCGGGACGGCTCCGAGCTCCTATAATTCACCCCTCCACTTT.